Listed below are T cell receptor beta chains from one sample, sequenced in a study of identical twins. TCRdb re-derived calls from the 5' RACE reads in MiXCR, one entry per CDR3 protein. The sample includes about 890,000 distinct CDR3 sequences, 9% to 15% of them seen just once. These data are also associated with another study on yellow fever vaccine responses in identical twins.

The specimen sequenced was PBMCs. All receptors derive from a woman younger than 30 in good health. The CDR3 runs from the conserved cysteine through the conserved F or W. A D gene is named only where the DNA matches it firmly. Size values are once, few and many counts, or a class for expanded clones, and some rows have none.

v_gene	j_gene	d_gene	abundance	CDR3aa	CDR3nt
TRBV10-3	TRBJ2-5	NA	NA	CATVRGLQETQYF	TGTGCCACGGTGCGGGGGCTCCAAGAGACCCAGTACTTC
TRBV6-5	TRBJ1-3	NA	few	CASSYSRAASGNTIYF	TGTGCCAGCAGTTACTCCCGGGCCGCATCTGGAAACACCATATATTTT
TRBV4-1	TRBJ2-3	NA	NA	CASSQDGMAGGGTDTQYF	TGCGCCAGCAGCCAAGATGGTATGGCAGGAGGGGGCACAGATACGCAGTATTTT
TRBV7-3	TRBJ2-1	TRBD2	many	CASSARLAGGLDEQFF	TGTGCCAGCAGCGCCAGACTAGCGGGAGGGCTCGATGAGCAGTTCTTC
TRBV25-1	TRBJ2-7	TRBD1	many	CASSRDRASSSYEQYF	TGTGCCAGCAGCCGGGACAGGGCAAGTTCTTCCTACGAGCAGTACTTC
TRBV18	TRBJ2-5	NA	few	CASSPGTARSETQYF	TGTGCCAGCTCACCCGGGACTGCTAGATCGGAGACCCAGTACTTC
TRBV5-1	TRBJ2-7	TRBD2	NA	CASSLTREPSYEQYF	TGCGCCAGCAGCTTGACGCGGGAGCCGTCCTACGAGCAGTACTTC
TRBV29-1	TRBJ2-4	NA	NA	CSAGQARIQYF	TGCAGCGCGGGGCAGGCCAGAATTCAGTACTTC
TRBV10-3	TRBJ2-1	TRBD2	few	CAISDRPSGVYEQFF	TGTGCCATCAGTGATCGGCCTAGCGGGGTCTATGAGCAGTTCTTC
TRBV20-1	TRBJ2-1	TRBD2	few	CSARRTSGSKVNEQFF	TGCAGTGCTAGGAGGACTAGCGGGAGTAAGGTCAATGAGCAGTTCTTC
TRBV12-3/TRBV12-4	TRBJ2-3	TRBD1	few	CASSLRDRVSTDTQYF	TGTGCCAGCAGTCTCCGGGACAGGGTGAGCACAGATACGCAGTATTTT
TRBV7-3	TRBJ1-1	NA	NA	CASSFFGGGTEAFF	TGTGCCAGCAGCTTTTTCGGGGGTGGTACTGAAGCTTTCTTT
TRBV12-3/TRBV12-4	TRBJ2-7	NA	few	CASSLGQANYEQYF	TGTGCCAGCAGTTTGGGGCAGGCCAACTACGAGCAGTACTTC
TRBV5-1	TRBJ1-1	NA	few	CASSLVHPMNTEAFF	TGCGCCAGCAGCTTGGTACACCCAATGAACACTGAAGCTTTCTTT
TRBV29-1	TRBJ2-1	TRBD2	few	CSVTPGTSAYNEQFF	TGCAGCGTTACCCCCGGGACTAGCGCATACAATGAGCAGTTCTTC
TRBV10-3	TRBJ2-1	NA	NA	CAISGPGATNEQFF	TGTGCCATCAGTGGCCCGGGGGCGACCAATGAGCAGTTCTTC